This record concerns one TCR beta chain sequence. Antigen specificity is unknown. This entry comes from a study of T cell responses to AZD1222 COVID-19 vaccine. Points from the study as a whole: No day 14 peak samples; only post-peak repertoires were characterized.

The V end was cut by 3 bases, the J end by 7 bases, with 16 bases between. The CDR3 length is 15 residues. Germline-derived CDR1 and CDR2 are SGHTA and FQGNSA. Produced via immunoSEQ multiplex PCR; TCRdb's table is partial and in-frame only. The sample includes 150,000 to 200,000 clones, about 87% of them seen just once. This sequence originates from an adult in good health. This rearrangement joins TRBV7-2 to TRBJ1-5; D call uncertain. Specimen: peripheral blood, collected on day 0 of MenACWY control vaccination. The CDR3 DNA follows: TGTGCCAGCAGCTTTAGTGACGGTGTCCACCAGCCCCAGCATTTT. It translates to CASSFSDGVHQPQHF.